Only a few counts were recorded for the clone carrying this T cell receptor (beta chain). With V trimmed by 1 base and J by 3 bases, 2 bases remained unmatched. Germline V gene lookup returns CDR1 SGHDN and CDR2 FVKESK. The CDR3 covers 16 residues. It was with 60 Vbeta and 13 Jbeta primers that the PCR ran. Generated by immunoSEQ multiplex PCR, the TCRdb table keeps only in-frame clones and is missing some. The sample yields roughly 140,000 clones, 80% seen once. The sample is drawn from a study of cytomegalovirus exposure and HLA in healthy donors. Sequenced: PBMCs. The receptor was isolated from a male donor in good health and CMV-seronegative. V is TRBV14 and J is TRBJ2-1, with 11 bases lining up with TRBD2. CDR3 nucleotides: TGTGCCAGCAGCCAAGGGCTAGCGGGGGGCTACAATGAGCAGTTCTTC. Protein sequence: CASSQGLAGGYNEQFF.